These 5 T cell receptor beta chains originate from one sample sequenced in a study of low-dose radiotherapy and immunotherapy resistance in tumors. The time point was: after trial treatment. Specified treatment: LDRT plus nivolumab, ipilimumab, low-dose cyclophosphamide and aspirin (RACIN trial). With TRAV- and TRBV-specific primers, first-strand cDNA was made, covering the alpha and beta chains. The TCRs were subjected to amplification over approximately 20 PCR cycles employing a constant-region primer in conjunction with a V-primer adapter. In TCRdb, the reads were re-called with MiXCR into one record per CDR3 protein. The profile shows around 80,000 distinct CDR3 sequences, 17% of them singletons. Sequenced here: PBMCs, sampled after low-dose radiotherapy plus immunotherapy. All receptors derive from a male donor with prostate cancer.

The rearrangement links TRBV28 to TRBJ2-5, with D tentatively TRBD1 (5 bases). The germline V gene has CDR1 MDHEN and CDR2 SYDVKM. V shed 2 bases and J shed 5 bases, with 15 bases lying between them. This CDR3 is 15 amino acids long. The CDR3 nucleotides read TGTGCCAGCAGTTTAGGTGGGCAGGGCTGGGAGACCCAGTACTTC. Amino acids: CASSLGGQGWETQYF. Full variable domain (rest looked up from reference TRBV28 and TRBJ2-5): DVKVTQSSRYLVKRTGEKVFLECVQDMDHENMFWYRQDPGLGLRLIYFSYDVKMKEKGDIPEGYSVSREKKERFSLILESASTNQTSMYLCASSLGGQGWETQYFGPGTRLLVL.

In regard to this clonotype: Given a far larger clone just one base away, this is likely a sequencing read error. The rearrangement joins TRBV20-1 to TRBJ2-7; 14 positions agree with TRBD2. CDR1 and CDR2 from the germline V gene are DFQATT and SNEGSKA (reference sequence). V shed 0 bases and J 7 bases; nucleotides not matched to a gene: 5. The CDR3 totals 15 residues. The CDR3 spells CSARETSGRAGEQYF. The CDR3 DNA sequence: TGCAGTGCTAGAGAGACTAGCGGGAGGGCCGGTGAGCAGTACTTC.

This clonotype was seen many times. The chain carries TRBV7-2 and TRBJ2-3; a possible D gene is TRBD1 (6 bases). Per germline, CDR1 SGHTA and CDR2 FQGNSA. V dropped 7 bases and J dropped 3 bases, with 17 bases sitting between them. The CDR3 is 15 residues long. In DNA form, the CDR3 reads TGTGCCAGCACCCTACCGGGACATGTTACAGATACGCAGTATTTT. Translation gives CASTLPGHVTDTQYF.

This clonotype was counted ten times or more. The chain combines TRBV7-2 with TRBJ1-5, with D perhaps matching TRBD1 (6 bases). Trimming took 1 base from V and 3 from J, leaving 13 bases between them. The CDR3 is 16 amino acids. The germline CDR1 and CDR2 sequences are SGHTA and FQGNSA. The CDR3 is CASSLGGQPTNQPQHF. CDR3 nucleotides: TGTGCCAGCAGCTTAGGTGGACAGCCTACCAATCAGCCCCAGCATTTT.

A word on this clonotype: A read error likely explains this, since a far larger clone differs by one base. The CDR3, as DNA: TGTGCCAGCAGAGGCCCGGGACTAGCTTACAATGAGCAGTACTTC. It encodes CASRGPGLAYNEQYF. This rearrangement joins TRBV6-1 to TRBJ2-7; 9 bases are shared with TRBD2. Germline CDR1 reads MNHNS; CDR2 reads SASEGT. The CDR3 has 15 amino acids. J lost 7 bases, V lost 6 bases, and 13 bases had no gene match.